Below, 7 T cell receptor beta chains from the same sample are listed, as sequenced in a study of blood T cell repertoires in COVID-19. Method: immunoSEQ multiplex PCR; TCRdb's copy keeps in-frame clones and lacks some. The sample contains about 140,000 clones, 84% of which appear only once. Sequencing was carried out using PBMCs or T cells enriched from blood (not recorded which). The receptors come from a man aged 40-49 years with acute COVID-19.

Only a few counts were recorded for this clone. The gene calls are TRBV7-8 and TRBJ1-2; tentative D call: TRBD1 (6 bases). The length of the CDR3 is 15 residues. Germline CDR1 and CDR2: SGHVS and FQNEAQ. Trimming took off 1 base at V and 4 bases at J, with 13 bases between the two ends. CDR3 sequence: CASSLVLGDTYGYTF. The CDR3 coding sequence is TGTGCCAGCAGCTTAGTCTTGGGGGACACCTATGGCTACACCTTC.

The gene calls are TRBV28 and TRBJ2-7, with D possibly being TRBD2 (5 bases). Trimming removed 6 bases from V and 3 bases from J, with 15 bases in between. This CDR3 is built from 14 residues. Germline V gene lookup returns CDR1 MDHEN and CDR2 SYDVKM. The CDR3 reads CASSRTGFVYEQYF. CDR3 sequence (DNA): TGTGCCAGCAGCCGGACTGGGTTCGTCTACGAGCAGTACTTC.

The chain has TRBV15 and TRBJ1-1; D is perhaps TRBD1 (6 bases). The CDR3 contains 16 residues. CDR1 is LNHNV, CDR2 YYDKDF, per germline (reference sequence). Trimming shortened V by 3 bases and J by 0 bases, and 14 bases separated the two germline ends. In DNA form, the CDR3 reads TGTGCCACCAGCAGGGGCCCCGGACAGCTGAACACTGAAGCTTTCTTT. Amino acid sequence: CATSRGPGQLNTEAFF.

In this sample, this clone turned up a few times. This CDR3 reads CASSQEEGQPNEKLFF. CDR3 DNA: TGTGCCAGCAGCCAAGAAGAGGGACAGCCTAATGAAAAACTGTTTTTT. V is TRBV4-2 and J is TRBJ1-4; 7 nucleotides align to TRBD1. CDR3 length: 16 amino acids. The V gene end was trimmed by 0 bases and the J gene end by 3 bases; junction bases not matched to a gene: 4. CDR1 is LGHNA and CDR2 is YNFKEQ in the germline V gene.

The chain uses TRBV4-1 and TRBJ1-3, with a weak D call TRBD1 (6 bases). This CDR3 spans 15 amino acids. The V gene's germline CDR1 is MGHRA and CDR2 YSYEKL. V lost 4 bases and J lost 2, with 12 bases in between. The CDR3 protein is CASSRIQGPGNTIYF. CDR3 DNA: TGCGCCAGCAGCCGGATACAGGGTCCTGGAAACACCATATATTTT.

This clone was detected only once. V and J are TRBV4-3 and TRBJ1-1; 8 nucleotides agree with TRBD1. The germline V gene has CDR1 LGHNA and CDR2 YSLEER. The ends lost 6 bases at V and 2 bases at J; junction bases unmatched: 5. The CDR3 is 14 residues long. In DNA form, the CDR3 reads TGCGCCAGCAGAATGGACAGGGCCAACACTGAAGCTTTCTTT. This translates into CASRMDRANTEAFF.

The chain joins TRBV6-1 to TRBJ1-2; D might be TRBD1 (5 bases). CDR1 and CDR2 from the germline V gene are MNHNS and SASEGT. This CDR3 is 13 amino acids long. Deletions cut 1 base from V and 7 bases from J, with 10 bases between. For the CDR3, the DNA is TGTGCCAGCAGTGAAGTAGGGGCAGGTGGCTACACCTTC. Translated, it gives CASSEVGAGGYTF.